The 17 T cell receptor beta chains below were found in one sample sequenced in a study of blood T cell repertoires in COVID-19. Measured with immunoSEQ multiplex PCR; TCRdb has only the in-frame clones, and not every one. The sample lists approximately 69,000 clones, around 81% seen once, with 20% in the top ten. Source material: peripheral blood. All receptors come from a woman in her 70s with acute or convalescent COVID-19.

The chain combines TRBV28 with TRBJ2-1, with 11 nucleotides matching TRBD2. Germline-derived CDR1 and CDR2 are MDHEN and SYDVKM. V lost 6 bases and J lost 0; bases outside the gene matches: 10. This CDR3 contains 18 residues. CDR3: CASSLLAGGPSSYNEQFF. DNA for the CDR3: TGTGCCAGCAGCCTGTTAGCGGGAGGGCCAAGCTCCTACAATGAGCAGTTCTTC.

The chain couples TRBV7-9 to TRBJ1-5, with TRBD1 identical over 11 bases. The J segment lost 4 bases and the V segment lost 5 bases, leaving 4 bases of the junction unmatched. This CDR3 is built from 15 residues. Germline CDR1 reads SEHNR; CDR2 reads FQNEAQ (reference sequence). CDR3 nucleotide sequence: TGTGCCAGCAGCACAGGGACAGGGGGAAATCAGCCCCAGCATTTT. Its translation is CASSTGTGGNQPQHF.

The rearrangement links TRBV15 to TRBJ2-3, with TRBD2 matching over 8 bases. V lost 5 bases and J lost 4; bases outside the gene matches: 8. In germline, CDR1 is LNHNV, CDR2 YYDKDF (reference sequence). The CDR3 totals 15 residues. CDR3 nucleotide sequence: TGTGCCACCAGCCCTAAGCGGGAGAGGGCAGATACGCAGTATTTT. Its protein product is CATSPKRERADTQYF. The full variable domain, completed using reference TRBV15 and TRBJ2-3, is DAMVIQNPRYQVTQFGKPVTLSCSQTLNHNVMYWYQQKSSQAPKLLFHYYDKDFNNEADTPDNFQSRRPNTSFCFLDIRSPGLGDTAMYLCATSPKRERADTQYFGPGTRLTVL.

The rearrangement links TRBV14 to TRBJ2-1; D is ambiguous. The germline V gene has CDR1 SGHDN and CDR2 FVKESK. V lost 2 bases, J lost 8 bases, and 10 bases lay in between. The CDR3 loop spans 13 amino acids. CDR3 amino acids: CASSQIAWDEQFF. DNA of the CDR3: TGTGCCAGCAGCCAAATAGCATGGGATGAGCAGTTCTTC.

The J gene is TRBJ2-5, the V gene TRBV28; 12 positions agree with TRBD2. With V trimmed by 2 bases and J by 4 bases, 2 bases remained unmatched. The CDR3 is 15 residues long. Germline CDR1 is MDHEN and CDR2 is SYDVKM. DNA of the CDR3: TGTGCCAGCAGTTTAGGGACTAGCGGGCGAGAGACCCAGTACTTC. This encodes CASSLGTSGRETQYF.

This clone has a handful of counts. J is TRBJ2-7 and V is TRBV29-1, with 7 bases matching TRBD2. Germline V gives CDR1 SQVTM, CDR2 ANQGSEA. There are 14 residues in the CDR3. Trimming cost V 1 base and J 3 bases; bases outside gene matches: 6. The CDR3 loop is CSVEGGSSGYEQYF. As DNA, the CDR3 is TGCAGCGTTGAAGGGGGATCTAGCGGCTACGAGCAGTACTTC.

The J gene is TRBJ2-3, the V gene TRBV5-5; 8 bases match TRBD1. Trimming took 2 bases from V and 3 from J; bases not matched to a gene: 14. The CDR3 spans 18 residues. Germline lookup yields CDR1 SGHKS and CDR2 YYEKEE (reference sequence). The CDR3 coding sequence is TGTGCCAGCAGCTTCTTACTACAGGGGGGCAAACGTACAGATACGCAGTATTTT. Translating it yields CASSFLLQGGKRTDTQYF.

CDR3 protein: CASSKQGARGETQYF. As DNA, the CDR3 is TGTGCCAGCAGTAAACAGGGGGCGCGGGGGGAGACCCAGTACTTC. The chain joins TRBV6-5 to TRBJ2-5; TRBD1 matches 9 bases. The CDR3 is 15 residues long. The V gene end was trimmed by 5 bases and the J gene end by 5 bases; junction bases not matched to a gene: 9. Germline V gene data show CDR1 as MNHEY and CDR2 as SVGAGI.

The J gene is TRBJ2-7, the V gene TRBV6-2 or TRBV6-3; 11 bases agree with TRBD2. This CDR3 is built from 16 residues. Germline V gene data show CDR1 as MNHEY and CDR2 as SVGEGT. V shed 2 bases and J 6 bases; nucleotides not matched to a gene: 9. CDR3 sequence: CASSYGTSGRKREQYF. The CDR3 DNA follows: TGTGCCAGCAGTTACGGCACTAGCGGGAGAAAGCGCGAGCAGTACTTC.

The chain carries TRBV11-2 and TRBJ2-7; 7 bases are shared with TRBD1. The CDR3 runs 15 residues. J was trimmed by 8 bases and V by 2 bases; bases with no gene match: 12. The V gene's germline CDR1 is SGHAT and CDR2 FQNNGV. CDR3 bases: TGTGCCAGCAGCTTATCGCGGACAGGAGGACTCCAGCAGTACTTC. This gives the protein CASSLSRTGGLQQYF. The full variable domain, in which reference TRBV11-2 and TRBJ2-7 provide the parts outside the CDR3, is EAGVAQSPRYKIIEKRQSVAFWCNPISGHATLYWYQQILGQGPKLLIQFQNNGVVDDSQLPKDRFSAERLKGVDSTLKIQPAKLEDSAVYLCASSLSRTGGLQQYFGPGTRLTVT.

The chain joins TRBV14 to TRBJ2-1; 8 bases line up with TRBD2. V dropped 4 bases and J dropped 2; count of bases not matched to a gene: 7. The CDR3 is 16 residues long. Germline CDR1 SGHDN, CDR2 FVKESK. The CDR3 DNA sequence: TGTGCCAGCAGCCTCTTTAGCGGGGCCCCCTACAATGAGCAGTTCTTC. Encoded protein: CASSLFSGAPYNEQFF.

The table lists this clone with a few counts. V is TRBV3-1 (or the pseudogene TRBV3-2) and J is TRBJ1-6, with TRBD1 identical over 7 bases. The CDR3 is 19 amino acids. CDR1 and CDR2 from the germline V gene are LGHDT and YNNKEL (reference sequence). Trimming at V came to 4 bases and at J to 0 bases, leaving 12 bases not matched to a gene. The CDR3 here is CASSLNPIRGSSYNSPLHF. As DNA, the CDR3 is TGTGCCAGCAGCCTCAATCCAATCAGGGGGAGCTCCTATAATTCACCCCTCCACTTT.

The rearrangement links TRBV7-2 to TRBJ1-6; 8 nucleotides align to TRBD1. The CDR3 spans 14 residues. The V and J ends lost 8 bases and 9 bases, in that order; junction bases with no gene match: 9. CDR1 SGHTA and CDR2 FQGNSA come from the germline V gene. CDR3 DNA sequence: TGTGCCAGCCGGACAGGGATGTGGGGTTCACCCCTCCACTTT. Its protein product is CASRTGMWGSPLHF. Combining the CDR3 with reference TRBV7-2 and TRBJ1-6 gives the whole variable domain GAGVSQSPSNKVTEKGKDVELRCDPISGHTALYWYRQSLGQGLEFLIYFQGNSAPDKSGLPSDRFSAERTGGSVSTLTIQRTQQEDSAVYLCASRTGMWGSPLHFGNGTRLTVT.

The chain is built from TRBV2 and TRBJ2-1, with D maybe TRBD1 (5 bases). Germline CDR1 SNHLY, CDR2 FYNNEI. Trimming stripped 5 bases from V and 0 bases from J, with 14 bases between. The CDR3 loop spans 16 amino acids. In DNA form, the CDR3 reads TGTGCCAGCAGTACTCCAGGGCGAGGCTCCTACAATGAGCAGTTCTTC. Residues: CASSTPGRGSYNEQFF.

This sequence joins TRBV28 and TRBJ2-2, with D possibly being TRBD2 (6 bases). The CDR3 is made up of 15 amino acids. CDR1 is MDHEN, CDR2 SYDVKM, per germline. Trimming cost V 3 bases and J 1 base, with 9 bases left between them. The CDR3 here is CASSLDGRNTGELFF. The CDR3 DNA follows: TGTGCCAGCAGTTTGGACGGGAGGAACACCGGGGAGCTGTTTTTT.

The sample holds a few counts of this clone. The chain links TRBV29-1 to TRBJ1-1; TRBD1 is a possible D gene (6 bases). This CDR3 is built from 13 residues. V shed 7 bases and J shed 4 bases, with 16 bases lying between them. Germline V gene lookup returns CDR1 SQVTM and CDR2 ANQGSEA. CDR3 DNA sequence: TGCAGCGCCGAGGGGGAGCTGGGCACTGAAGCTTTCTTT. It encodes CSAEGELGTEAFF.

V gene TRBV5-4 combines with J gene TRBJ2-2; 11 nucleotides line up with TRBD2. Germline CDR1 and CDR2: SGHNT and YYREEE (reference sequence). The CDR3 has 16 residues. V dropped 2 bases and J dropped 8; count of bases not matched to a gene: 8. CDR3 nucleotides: TGTGCCAGCAGCTTAGCTAGCGGGAGGCTTGCTGGGGAGCTGTTTTTT. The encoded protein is CASSLASGRLAGELFF.